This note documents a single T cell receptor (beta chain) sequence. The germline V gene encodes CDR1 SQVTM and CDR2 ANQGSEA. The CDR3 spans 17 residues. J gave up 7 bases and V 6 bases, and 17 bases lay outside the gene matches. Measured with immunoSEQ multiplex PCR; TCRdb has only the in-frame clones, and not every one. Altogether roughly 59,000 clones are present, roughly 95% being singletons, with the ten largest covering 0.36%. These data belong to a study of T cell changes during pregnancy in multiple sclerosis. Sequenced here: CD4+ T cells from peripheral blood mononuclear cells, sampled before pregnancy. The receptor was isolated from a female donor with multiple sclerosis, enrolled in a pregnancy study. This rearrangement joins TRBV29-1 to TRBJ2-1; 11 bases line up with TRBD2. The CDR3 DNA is TGCAGCGTGCTACCTGGGGCTAGCGGGAGGCCGGTGAATGAGCAGTTCTTC. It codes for CSVLPGASGRPVNEQFF.